This T cell receptor (beta chain) was sequenced for a study of cytomegalovirus exposure and HLA in healthy donors. Study in general: Unique TCRs numbering roughly 80 million, obtained from HLA-typed donors, made up an early data release.

This CDR3 has 18 residues. CDR1 and CDR2 from the germline V gene are MGHRA and YSYEKL. The V end was cut by 0 bases, the J end by 4 bases, with 19 bases between. PCR involved 60 Vbeta and 13 Jbeta primers. Sequencing used immunoSEQ multiplex PCR; TCRdb keeps in-frame clones, though not all of them. The table has about 160,000 clones, approximately 85% seen once. The sample holds one count of this clone. This chain uses TRBV4-1 with TRBJ1-5, with D tentatively TRBD1 (5 bases). Source material: PBMCs. The source of this sequence is a man younger than 30 in good health and CMV-seropositive. Here the CDR3 reads CASSQDWSSRGWNQPQHF. CDR3 nucleotides: TGCGCCAGCAGCCAAGACTGGAGCTCTAGGGGTTGGAATCAGCCCCAGCATTTT.